This section outlines one T cell receptor (beta chain) sequence together with its context. What it binds is unknown. Method: immunoSEQ multiplex PCR; TCRdb's copy keeps in-frame clones and lacks some. The sample contains 85,000 to 95,000 clones, 96% of which appear only once. This entry comes from a study of cytomegalovirus exposure and HLA in healthy donors. General observations from the study: Under in vitro conditions, three CMV-associated chains were confirmed as specific for CMV antigens. With high specificity and sensitivity, the classifier reportedly diagnosed cytomegalovirus status.

The study drew the donors from its roughly 120-subject validation cohort, separate from the approximately 700-subject first cohort. Germline V CDR1 and CDR2: SEHNR, FQNEAQ (reference sequence). Trimming left V 3 bases short and J 0 bases short, with 7 bases between. The CDR3 totals 14 residues. The sequenced sample was PBMCs. The sequence was obtained from a man aged 18 to 29 in good health and CMV-seronegative. The chain links TRBV7-9 to TRBJ2-3, with TRBD2 as a possible D gene (6 bases). This CDR3 reads CASSFSGSTDTQYF. The DNA for the CDR3 is TGTGCCAGCAGCTTCAGCGGGAGCACAGATACGCAGTATTTT.